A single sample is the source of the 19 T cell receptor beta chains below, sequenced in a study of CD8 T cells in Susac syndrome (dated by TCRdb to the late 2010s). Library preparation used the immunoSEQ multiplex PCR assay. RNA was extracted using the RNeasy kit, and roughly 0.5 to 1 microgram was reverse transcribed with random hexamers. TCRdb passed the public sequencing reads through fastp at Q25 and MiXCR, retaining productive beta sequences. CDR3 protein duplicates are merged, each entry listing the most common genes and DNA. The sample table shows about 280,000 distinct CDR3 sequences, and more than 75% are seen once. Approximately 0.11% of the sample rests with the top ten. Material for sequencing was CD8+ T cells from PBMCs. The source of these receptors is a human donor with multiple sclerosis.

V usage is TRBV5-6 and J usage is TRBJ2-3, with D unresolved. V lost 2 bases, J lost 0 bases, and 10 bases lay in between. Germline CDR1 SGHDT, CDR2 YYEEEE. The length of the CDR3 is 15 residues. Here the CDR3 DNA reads TGTGCCAGCAGCTTAGCTCTCGGGAGCACAGATACGCAGTATTTT. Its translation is CASSLALGSTDTQYF.

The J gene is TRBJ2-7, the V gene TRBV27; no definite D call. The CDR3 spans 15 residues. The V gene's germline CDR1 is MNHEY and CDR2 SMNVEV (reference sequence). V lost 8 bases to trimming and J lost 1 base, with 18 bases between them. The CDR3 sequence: CASQPAGSGSYEQYF. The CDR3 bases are TGTGCCAGCCAGCCGGCCGGCAGTGGGTCCTACGAGCAGTACTTC.

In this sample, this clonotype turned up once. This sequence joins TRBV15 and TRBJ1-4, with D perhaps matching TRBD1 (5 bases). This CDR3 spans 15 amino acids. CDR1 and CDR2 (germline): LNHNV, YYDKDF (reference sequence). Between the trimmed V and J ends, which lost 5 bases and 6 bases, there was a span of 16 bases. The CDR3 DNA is TGTGCCACCAGCGTCCAGGGTTTCCTCGATGAAAAACTGTTTTTT. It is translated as CATSVQGFLDEKLFF.

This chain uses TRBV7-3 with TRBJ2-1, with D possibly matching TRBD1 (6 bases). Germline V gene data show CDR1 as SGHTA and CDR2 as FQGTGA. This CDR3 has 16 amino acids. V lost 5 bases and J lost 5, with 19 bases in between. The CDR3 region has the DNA TGTGCCAGCAGCCCCACGGGCCGACAGGTGCACAATGAGCAGTTCTTC. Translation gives CASSPTGRQVHNEQFF.

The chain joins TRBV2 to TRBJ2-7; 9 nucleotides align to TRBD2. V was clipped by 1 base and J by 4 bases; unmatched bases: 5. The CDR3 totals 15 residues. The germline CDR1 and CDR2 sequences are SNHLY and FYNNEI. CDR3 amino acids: CASSEERGDPYEQYF. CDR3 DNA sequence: TGTGCCAGCAGTGAAGAGCGGGGGGATCCTTACGAGCAGTACTTC.

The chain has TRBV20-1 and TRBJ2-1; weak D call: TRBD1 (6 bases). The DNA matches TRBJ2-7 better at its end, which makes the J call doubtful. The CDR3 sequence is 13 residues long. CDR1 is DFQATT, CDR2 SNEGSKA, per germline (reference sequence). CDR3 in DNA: TGCAGTGCGCCCCCCCTGCAGGGGCACGAGCAGTACTTC. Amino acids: CSAPPLQGHEQYF.

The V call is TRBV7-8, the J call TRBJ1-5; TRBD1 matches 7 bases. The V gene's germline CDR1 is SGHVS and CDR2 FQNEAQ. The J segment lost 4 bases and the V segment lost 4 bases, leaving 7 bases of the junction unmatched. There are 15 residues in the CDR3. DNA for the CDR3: TGTGCCAGCAGCTCACGACAGGGCCGTAATCAGCCCCAGCATTTT. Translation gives CASSSRQGRNQPQHF. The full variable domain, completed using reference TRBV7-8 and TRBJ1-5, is GAGVSQSPRYKVAKRGQDVALRCDPISGHVSLFWYQQALGQGPEFLTYFQNEAQLDKSGLPSDRFFAERPEGSVSTLKIQRTQQEDSAVYLCASSSRQGRNQPQHFGDGTRLSIL.

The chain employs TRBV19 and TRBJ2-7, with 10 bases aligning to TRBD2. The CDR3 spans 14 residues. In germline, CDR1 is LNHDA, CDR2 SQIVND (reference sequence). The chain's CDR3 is CATTSGRANYEQYF. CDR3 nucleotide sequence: TGTGCTACAACCAGCGGGAGGGCCAACTACGAGCAGTACTTC.

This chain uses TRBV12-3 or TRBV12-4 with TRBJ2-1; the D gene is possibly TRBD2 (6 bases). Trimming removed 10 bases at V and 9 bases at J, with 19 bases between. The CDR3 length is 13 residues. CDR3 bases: TGTGCCACTTCAGGGAGGTATCTTGGTGAGCAGTTCTTC. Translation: CATSGRYLGEQFF.

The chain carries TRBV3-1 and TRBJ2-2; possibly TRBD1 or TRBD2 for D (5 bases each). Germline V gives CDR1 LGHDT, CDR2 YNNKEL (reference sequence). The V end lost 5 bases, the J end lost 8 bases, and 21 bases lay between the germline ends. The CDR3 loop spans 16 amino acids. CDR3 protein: CASSTDRDLDWGELFF. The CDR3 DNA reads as TGTGCCAGCAGCACAGACCGGGACCTAGATTGGGGGGAGCTGTTTTTT.

The CDR3 nucleotides read TGTGCCAGTAGTCCTCTTAGGCAGGGGGTGCCTAATGAAAAACTGTTTTTT. Its translation: CASSPLRQGVPNEKLFF. The V call is TRBV19, the J call TRBJ1-4; 7 nucleotides agree with TRBD1. The CDR3 is 17 amino acids. The V gene end was trimmed by 5 bases and the J gene end by 3 bases; junction bases not matched to a gene: 12. Per the germline V gene, CDR1 is LNHDA and CDR2 is SQIVND (reference sequence).

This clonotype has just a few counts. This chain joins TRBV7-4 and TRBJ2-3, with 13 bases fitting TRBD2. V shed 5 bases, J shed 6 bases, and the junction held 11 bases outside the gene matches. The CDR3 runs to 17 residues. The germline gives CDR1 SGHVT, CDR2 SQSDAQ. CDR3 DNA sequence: TGTGCCAGCAGCGCGACTAGCGGGGGGTCTGGACTCGATACGCAGTATTTT. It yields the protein CASSATSGGSGLDTQYF.

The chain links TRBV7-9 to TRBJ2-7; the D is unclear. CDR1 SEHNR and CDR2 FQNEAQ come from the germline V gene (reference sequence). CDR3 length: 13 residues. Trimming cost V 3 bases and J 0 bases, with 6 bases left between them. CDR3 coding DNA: TGTGCCAGCAGCTTCCAGTCCTCCTACGAGCAGTACTTC. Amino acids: CASSFQSSYEQYF.

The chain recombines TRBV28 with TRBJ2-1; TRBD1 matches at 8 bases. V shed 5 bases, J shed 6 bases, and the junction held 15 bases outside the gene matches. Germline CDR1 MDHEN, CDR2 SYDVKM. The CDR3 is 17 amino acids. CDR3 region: CASSPQGQGRVGNEQFF. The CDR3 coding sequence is TGTGCCAGCAGTCCCCAAGGACAGGGAAGGGTAGGCAATGAGCAGTTCTTC.

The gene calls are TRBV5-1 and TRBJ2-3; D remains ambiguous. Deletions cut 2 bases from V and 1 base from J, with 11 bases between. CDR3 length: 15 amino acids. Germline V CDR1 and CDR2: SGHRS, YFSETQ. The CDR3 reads CASSLGQSGTDTQYF. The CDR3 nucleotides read TGCGCCAGCAGCTTAGGCCAGAGCGGCACAGATACGCAGTATTTT.

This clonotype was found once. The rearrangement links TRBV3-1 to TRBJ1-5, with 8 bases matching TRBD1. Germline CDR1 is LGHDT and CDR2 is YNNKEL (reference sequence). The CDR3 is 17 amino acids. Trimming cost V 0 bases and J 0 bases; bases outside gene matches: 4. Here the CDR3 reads CASSQDRTGNSNQPQHF. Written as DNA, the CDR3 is TGTGCCAGCAGCCAAGATCGGACAGGGAATAGCAATCAGCCCCAGCATTTT.

The CDR3 nucleotides are TGTGCCTGGGGGACTAGCGGGAGGCCCAATGAGCAGTTCTTC. It codes for CAWGTSGRPNEQFF. The rearrangement links TRBV30 to TRBJ2-1, with 15 bases aligning to TRBD2. CDR1 is GTSNPN and CDR2 is SVGIG in the germline V gene (reference sequence). The CDR3 sequence is 14 residues long. V gave up 5 bases and J gave up 6 bases; unmatched junction bases: 2.

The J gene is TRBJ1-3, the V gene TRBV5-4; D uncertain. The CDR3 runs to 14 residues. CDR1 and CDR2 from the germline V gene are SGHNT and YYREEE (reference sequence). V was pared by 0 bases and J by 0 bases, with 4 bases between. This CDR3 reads CASSLESSGNTIYF. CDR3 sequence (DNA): TGTGCCAGCAGCTTGGAGAGCTCTGGAAACACCATATATTTT.

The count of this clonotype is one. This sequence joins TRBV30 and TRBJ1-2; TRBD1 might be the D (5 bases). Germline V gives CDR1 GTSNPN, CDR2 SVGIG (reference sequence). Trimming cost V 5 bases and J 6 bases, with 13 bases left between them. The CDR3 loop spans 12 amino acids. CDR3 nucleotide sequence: TGTGCCTGGGTAGGGACTGCCGATGGCTACACCTTC. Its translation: CAWVGTADGYTF.